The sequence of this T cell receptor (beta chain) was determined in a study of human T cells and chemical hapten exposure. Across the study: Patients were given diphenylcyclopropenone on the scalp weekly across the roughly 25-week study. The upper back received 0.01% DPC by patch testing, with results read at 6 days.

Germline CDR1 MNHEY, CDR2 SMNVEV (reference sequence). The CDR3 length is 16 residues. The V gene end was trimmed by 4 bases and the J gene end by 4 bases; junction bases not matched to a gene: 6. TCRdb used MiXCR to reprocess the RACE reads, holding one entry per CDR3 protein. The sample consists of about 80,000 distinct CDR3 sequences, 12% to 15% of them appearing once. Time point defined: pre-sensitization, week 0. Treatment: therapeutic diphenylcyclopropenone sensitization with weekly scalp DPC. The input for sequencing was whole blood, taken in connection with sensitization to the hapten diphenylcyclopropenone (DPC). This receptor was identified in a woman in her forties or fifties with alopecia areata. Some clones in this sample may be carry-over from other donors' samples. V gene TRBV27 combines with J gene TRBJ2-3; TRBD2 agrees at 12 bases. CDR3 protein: CASSSSSGRASDTQYF. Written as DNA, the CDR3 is TGTGCCAGCAGTTCCTCTAGCGGGAGGGCCTCAGATACGCAGTATTTT.